The text below deals with one TCR beta chain. This CDR3 is 16 amino acids long. Between the trimmed V and J ends, which lost 5 bases and 3 bases, there was a span of 19 bases. Germline CDR1 SGHTA, CDR2 FQGNSA. Sequencing used immunoSEQ multiplex PCR; TCRdb keeps in-frame clones, though not all of them. The sample lists roughly 80,000 clones; roughly 84% were seen once. The sample is drawn from a study of blood T cell repertoires in COVID-19. Overall study context: Sites in the United States, Italy and Spain provided acute and convalescent COVID-19 samples. The cDNA or gDNA used as material had been derived from T cells, B-cell-depleted T cells, or PBMCs.

Source material: peripheral blood. This chain connects TRBV7-2 to TRBJ1-1; possibly TRBD1 for D (5 bases). This receptor was identified in a human donor in a cohort sampled during active COVID-19. The CDR3 nucleotides read TGTGCCAGCAGCCCGGGGGTGGGAACCGGTGACACTGAAGCTTTCTTT. Amino acid sequence: CASSPGVGTGDTEAFF.